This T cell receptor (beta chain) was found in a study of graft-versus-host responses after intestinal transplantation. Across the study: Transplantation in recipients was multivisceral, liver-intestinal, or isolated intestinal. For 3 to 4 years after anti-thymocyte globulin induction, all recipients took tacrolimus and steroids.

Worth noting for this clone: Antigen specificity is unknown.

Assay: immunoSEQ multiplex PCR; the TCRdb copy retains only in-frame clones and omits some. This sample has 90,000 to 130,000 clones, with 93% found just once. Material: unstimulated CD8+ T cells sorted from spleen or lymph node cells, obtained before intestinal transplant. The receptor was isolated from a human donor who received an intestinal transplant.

CDR3 DNA sequence: TGTGCCAGTAGTACCCTTACAGGGGCGGGTCAGCCCCAGCATTTT. It is translated as CASSTLTGAGQPQHF. This sequence joins TRBV19 and TRBJ1-5; 7 bases map to TRBD1. V gave up 4 bases and J gave up 6 bases; unmatched junction bases: 9. The CDR3 spans 15 residues. In germline, CDR1 is LNHDA, CDR2 SQIVND (reference sequence).